These T cell receptor beta chains were read from a single sample in a study of shared clonotypes between healthy human individuals. Here immunoSEQ multiplex PCR was the method, and the copy in TCRdb shows in-frame clones only, minus some. The table records 950,000 to 1,300,000 clones, 65% to 80% of them present only once. Source material: memory CD4+ T cells sorted from blood. Receptor source: a man aged 18 to 35 in good health. The CDR3 runs from the conserved cysteine through the conserved F or W. Each record gives: D gene, V gene, J gene, clone size, CDR3 protein, CDR3 DNA. The D gene is left open where the match is weak. Size values are once, few and many counts, or a class for expanded clones, and some rows have none.

.	TRBV19	TRBJ2-7	.	CASSIGGLGEKYF	TGTGCCAGTAGTATTGGGGGCCTGGGAGAGAAGTACTTC
.	TRBV18	TRBJ1-4	.	CASSPRGSNEKLFF	TGTGCCAGCTCACCACGAGGGTCTAATGAAAAACTGTTTTTT
.	TRBV30	TRBJ1-1	.	CAWSGGQKANTEAFF	TGTGCCTGGAGTGGGGGACAAAAAGCAAACACTGAAGCTTTCTTT
.	TRBV28	TRBJ2-7	.	CASSAAGTASRTEQYF	TGTGCCAGCAGTGCGGCGGGGACCGCCAGTCGAACCGAGCAGTACTTC
TRBD1	TRBV18	TRBJ1-2	few	CASSPIQGNGYTF	TGTGCCAGCTCACCAATACAGGGGAATGGCTACACCTTC
.	TRBV29-1	TRBJ2-2	.	CSVEVGGFLSTGELFF	TGCAGCGTTGAAGTTGGAGGTTTTTTGAGCACCGGGGAGCTGTTTTTT
TRBD1	TRBV5-4	TRBJ1-6	.	CASSRGTGGNSPLHF	TGTGCCAGCAGCCGGGGGACAGGGGGCAATTCACCCCTCCACTTT
.	TRBV10-2	TRBJ2-5	once	CASIGTNRITQYF	TGCGCCAGCATCGGGACAAACCGTATCACCCAGTACTTC
.	TRBV5-1	TRBJ1-1	.	CASSLDAGREAFF	TGCGCCAGCAGCTTGGATGCCGGACGGGAAGCTTTCTTT
.	TRBV7-9	TRBJ2-6	.	CASSLRTSGANVLTF	TGTGCCAGCAGCTTACGGACGTCTGGGGCCAACGTCCTGACTTTC
TRBD2	TRBV9	TRBJ2-2	.	CASSSGLAGADGELFF	TGTGCCAGCAGCTCTGGACTAGCGGGAGCTGACGGGGAGCTGTTTTTT
TRBD1	TRBV5-1	TRBJ2-7	many	CASSLGAGGFDEQYF	TGCGCCAGCAGCTTGGGCGCAGGGGGCTTCGACGAGCAGTACTTC
.	TRBV11-1	TRBJ2-7	.	CASSWTDSSYEQYF	TGTGCCAGCAGCTGGACGGACAGCTCCTACGAGCAGTACTTC
TRBD2	TRBV10-3	TRBJ2-5	.	CAIKELADLETQYF	TGTGCCATCAAAGAACTAGCGGACCTAGAGACCCAGTACTTC
TRBD1	TRBV4-2	TRBJ2-7	once	CASSLDWTGRYEQYF	TGTGCCAGCAGCCTAGACTGGACAGGGCGCTACGAGCAGTACTTC
TRBD2	TRBV11-2	TRBJ2-3	.	CASTLTSGYTTDTQYF	TGTGCCAGCACCTTGACTAGCGGATATACCACAGATACGCAGTATTTT
.	TRBV18	TRBJ1-6	.	CASSPLGNRPLHF	TGTGCCAGCTCACCACTGGGGAACAGACCCCTCCACTTT
.	TRBV7-9	TRBJ2-2	.	CASVGLLNTGELFF	TGTGCCAGCGTGGGGCTTCTGAACACCGGGGAGCTGTTTTTT
.	TRBV21-1	TRBJ2-3	few	CASSTRLCSSTDTQYF	TGTGCCAGCAGCACACGACTTTGCTCTAGCACAGATACGCAGTATTTT
.	TRBV6-6	TRBJ2-5	.	CASIKTGTRQETQYF	TGTGCCAGCATAAAAACCGGGACGAGACAAGAGACCCAGTACTTC
.	TRBV7-2	TRBJ2-3	.	CASSPRLVVTDTQYF	TGTGCCAGCAGCCCGCGACTAGTCGTCACAGATACGCAGTATTTT
.	TRBV6-5	TRBJ2-2	.	CASTHTGELFF	TGTGCCAGCACCCACACCGGGGAGCTGTTTTTT
.	TRBV7-2	TRBJ1-1	.	CASSQTGTDPDTEAFF	TGTGCCAGCAGCCAAACCGGGACTGATCCGGATACTGAAGCTTTCTTT
TRBD1	TRBV5-1	TRBJ2-6	many	CASTTGDPTGANVLTF	TGCGCCAGCACCACAGGGGATCCCACTGGGGCCAACGTCCTGACTTTC
.	TRBV11-2	TRBJ2-1	.	CASSLAVPGVGYNEQFF	TGTGCCAGCAGCTTAGCAGTGCCGGGGGTAGGCTACAATGAGCAGTTCTTC
TRBD1	TRBV2	TRBJ1-2	.	CASSGDRVRYGYTF	TGTGCCAGCAGTGGGGACAGGGTGAGGTATGGCTACACCTTC
.	TRBV30	TRBJ1-2	.	CAWRQGFSSEGYTF	TGTGCCTGGAGGCAGGGCTTCTCGTCGGAAGGCTACACCTTC
.	TRBV7-6	TRBJ2-7	.	CASSLGQGFYEQYF	TGTGCCAGCAGCTTAGGCCAGGGGTTCTACGAGCAGTACTTC
.	TRBV7-3	TRBJ2-1	.	CASSLTWGSYNEQFF	TGTGCCAGCAGCCTCACATGGGGCTCCTACAATGAGCAGTTCTTC
TRBD1	TRBV5-1	TRBJ2-5	.	CASSLSQGAWETQYF	TGCGCCAGCAGCTTGTCTCAGGGGGCATGGGAGACCCAGTACTTC
.	TRBV6-6	TRBJ2-1	.	CASSYSSGGNEQFF	TGTGCCAGCAGTTACTCGTCTGGGGGCAATGAGCAGTTCTTC
.	TRBV6-1	TRBJ2-7	.	CASKAVGNYEQYF	TGTGCCAGTAAGGCAGTAGGAAACTACGAGCAGTACTTC
.	TRBV2	TRBJ2-2	once	CASNLAGPTGELFF	TGTGCCAGCAACCTGGCGGGACCCACCGGGGAGCTGTTTTTT
.	TRBV20-1	TRBJ2-1	once	CSATGFDEQFF	TGCAGTGCTACAGGGTTCGATGAGCAGTTCTTC
.	TRBV11-2	TRBJ2-5	.	CASSSNQETQYF	TGTGCCAGCAGCTCTAACCAGGAGACCCAGTACTTC
.	TRBV7-3	TRBJ1-6	.	CASSLTSGSSYNSPLHF	TGTGCCAGCAGCTTAACGAGCGGGAGCTCCTATAATTCACCCCTCCACTTT
.	TRBV25-1	TRBJ1-6	.	CASSESGLGSPLHF	TGTGCCAGCAGTGAATCAGGGCTCGGTTCACCCCTCCACTTT
TRBD2	TRBV11-2	TRBJ2-3	.	CASSYLAGGTDTQYF	TGTGCCAGCAGTTATCTAGCGGGAGGCACAGATACGCAGTATTTT
.	TRBV5-1	TRBJ1-1	.	CASSLAWDTEAFF	TGCGCCAGCAGCTTGGCCTGGGACACTGAAGCTTTCTTT
.	TRBV4-1	TRBJ2-1	once	CASSQGATRTTDNEQFF	TGCGCCAGCAGCCAAGGAGCGACCCGGACTACTGACAATGAGCAGTTCTTC
.	TRBV18	TRBJ1-3	.	CASSPFGEAGNTIYF	TGTGCCAGCTCACCGTTCGGGGAGGCTGGAAACACCATATATTTT
TRBD1	TRBV5-1	TRBJ1-2	.	CASSQGQGHGYTF	TGCGCCAGCAGCCAAGGACAGGGGCATGGCTACACCTTC
.	TRBV6-6	TRBJ2-7	.	CASTPRAGSHEQYF	TGTGCCAGCACTCCGAGGGCAGGCTCGCACGAGCAGTACTTC
.	TRBV5-1	TRBJ1-3	.	CASSPPGPSGNTIYF	TGCGCCAGCAGCCCGCCCGGCCCCTCTGGAAACACCATATATTTT